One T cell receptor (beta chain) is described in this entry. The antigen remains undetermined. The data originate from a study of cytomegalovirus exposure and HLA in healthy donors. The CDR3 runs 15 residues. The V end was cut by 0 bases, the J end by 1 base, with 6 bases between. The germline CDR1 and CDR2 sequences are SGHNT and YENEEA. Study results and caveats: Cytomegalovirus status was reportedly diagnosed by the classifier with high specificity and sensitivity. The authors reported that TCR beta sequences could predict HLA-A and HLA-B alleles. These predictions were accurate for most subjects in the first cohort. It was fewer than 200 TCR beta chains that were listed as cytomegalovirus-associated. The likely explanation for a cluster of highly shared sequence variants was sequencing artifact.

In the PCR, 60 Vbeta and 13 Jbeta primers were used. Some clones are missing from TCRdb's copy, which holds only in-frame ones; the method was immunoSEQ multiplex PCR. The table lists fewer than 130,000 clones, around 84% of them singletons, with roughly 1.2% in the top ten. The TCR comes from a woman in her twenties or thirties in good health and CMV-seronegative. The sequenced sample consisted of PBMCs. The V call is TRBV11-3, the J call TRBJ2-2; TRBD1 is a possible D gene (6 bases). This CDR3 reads CASSLEQGNTGELFF. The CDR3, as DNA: TGTGCCAGCAGCTTAGAACAGGGGAACACCGGGGAGCTGTTTTTT.